This is a list of T cell receptor beta chains from one sample in a study of blood T cell repertoires in COVID-19. Produced via immunoSEQ multiplex PCR; TCRdb's table is partial and in-frame only. There are around 170,000 clones in the sample; around nine tenths occur only once, and less than 0.7% lies in the top ten. Sequencing input: peripheral blood. These TCRs come from a man between 60 and 75 years old with COVID-19, enrolled during active disease. Both conserved end residues are part of each CDR3. D genes are given only for firm matches. Not every row has a clone size; where given, it reads once, few, many or a size class.

v_call	d_call	j_call	clone_size	cdr3_aa	cdr3_nt
TRBV24-1	TRBD1	TRBJ2-7	-	CATSDPGQASGEQYF	TGTGCCACCAGTGACCCCGGACAGGCCAGTGGCGAGCAGTACTTC
TRBV19	TRBD1	TRBJ1-1	many	CASSYDRGTEAFF	TGTGCCAGTAGCTATGACAGGGGGACTGAAGCTTTCTTT
TRBV18	TRBD1	TRBJ1-1	-	CASSRQGSGFDTEAFF	TGTGCCAGCTCACGACAGGGTTCGGGTTTCGACACTGAAGCTTTCTTT
TRBV6-6	TRBD1	TRBJ1-5	-	CASKNGGQVNNQPQHF	TGTGCCAGCAAAAACGGGGGACAGGTCAACAATCAGCCCCAGCATTTT
TRBV5-5	-	TRBJ1-3	-	CASTGYGNTIYF	TGTGCCAGCACCGGGTACGGAAACACCATATATTTT
TRBV11-2	-	TRBJ1-1	-	CASSPTTGRTEAFF	TGTGCCAGCAGCCCAACTACAGGGCGGACTGAAGCTTTCTTT
TRBV29-1	TRBD1	TRBJ1-2	-	CSTESPGGGYGYTF	TGCAGCACCGAATCCCCAGGGGGAGGCTATGGCTACACCTTC
TRBV5-1	TRBD1	TRBJ1-1	-	CASSLRGQGGNTEAFF	TGCGCCAGCAGCTTGAGAGGACAGGGAGGGAACACTGAAGCTTTCTTT
TRBV7-2	TRBD1	TRBJ1-1	-	CASSPRAGGTEAFF	TGTGCCAGCAGTCCAAGGGCAGGGGGCACTGAAGCTTTCTTT
TRBV7-2	TRBD1	TRBJ1-4	-	CASSLAGTAREKLFF	TGTGCCAGCAGCTTAGCGGGGACAGCACGTGAAAAACTGTTTTTT
TRBV7-2	-	TRBJ1-2	-	CASSTGTSYGYTF	TGTGCCAGCAGCACCGGGACATCTTATGGCTACACCTTC
TRBV15	-	TRBJ1-1	-	CATSRSGALNTEAFF	TGTGCCACCAGCAGATCTGGGGCCTTGAACACTGAAGCTTTCTTT
TRBV9	TRBD2	TRBJ2-1	-	CASSATSGDYNEQFF	TGTGCCAGCAGCGCTACTAGCGGAGACTACAATGAGCAGTTCTTC
TRBV5-1	-	TRBJ2-7	-	CASSGGDISYEQYF	TGCGCCAGCAGCGGTGGGGACATCTCCTACGAGCAGTACTTC
TRBV4-2	-	TRBJ2-3	-	CASSQDRSTYTDTQYF	TGTGCCAGCAGCCAAGATCGATCTACGTACACAGATACGCAGTATTTT
TRBV3-1/TRBV3-2	TRBD1	TRBJ1-1	-	CASSQPGQGNTEAFF	TGTGCCAGCAGCCAACCGGGACAGGGCAACACTGAAGCTTTCTTT
TRBV19	-	TRBJ2-2	-	CASRPGGRTNTGELFF	TGTGCCAGTAGGCCTGGAGGCAGGACGAACACCGGGGAGCTGTTTTTT
TRBV19	TRBD1	TRBJ1-4	-	CASSRGTGSNEKLFF	TGTGCCAGTAGTAGGGGGACAGGGTCTAATGAAAAACTGTTTTTT
TRBV3-1/TRBV3-2	TRBD2	TRBJ2-2	-	CASSLSGSGGELFF	TGTGCCAGCAGCCTTAGCGGGAGTGGCGGGGAGCTGTTTTTT
TRBV19	TRBD2	TRBJ2-1	-	CASSTPSGSSYNEQFF	TGTGCCAGTAGTACCCCTAGCGGTAGCTCCTACAATGAGCAGTTCTTC
TRBV7-2	-	TRBJ2-1	-	CACARGVDNEQFF	TGTGCCTGCGCCCGGGGAGTCGACAATGAGCAGTTCTTC
TRBV19	-	TRBJ2-7	-	CASSIGLTTGRRSYEQYF	TGTGCCAGTAGTATCGGGCTAACTACAGGGAGAAGGTCCTACGAGCAGTACTTC
TRBV5-1	-	TRBJ2-7	once	CASSLIVSGVGEQYF	TGCGCCAGCAGCTTGATCGTTTCGGGGGTCGGCGAGCAGTACTTC
TRBV30	TRBD1	TRBJ2-1	once	CAWSSGLGQAMGNEQFF	TGTGCCTGGAGTTCTGGCCTGGGACAGGCGATGGGCAATGAGCAGTTCTTC
TRBV7-6	-	TRBJ1-1	-	CASSLQTGDVYTEAFF	TGTGCCAGCAGCCTCCAGACGGGGGACGTGTACACTGAAGCTTTCTTT
TRBV6-5	TRBD1	TRBJ2-5	-	CASSFRGTGSQETQYF	TGTGCCAGCAGTTTCAGGGGGACAGGGTCCCAAGAGACCCAGTACTTC
TRBV9	-	TRBJ1-1	once	CASSVGRVDTEAFF	TGTGCCAGCAGCGTGGGCAGGGTAGACACTGAAGCTTTCTTT
TRBV9	-	TRBJ1-1	-	CASSVDSMNTEAFF	TGTGCCAGCAGCGTAGACAGCATGAACACTGAAGCTTTCTTT
TRBV2	TRBD2	TRBJ2-5	-	CASRLAGGRQETQYF	TGTGCCAGCAGATTAGCGGGAGGGCGCCAAGAGACCCAGTACTTC
TRBV29-1	-	TRBJ2-7	-	CSVVSGESSSYEQYF	TGCAGCGTTGTCTCCGGGGAATCCAGCTCCTACGAGCAGTACTTC
TRBV5-1	-	TRBJ1-4	-	CASSLRDTDEKLFF	TGCGCCAGCAGCTTACGGGACACGGATGAAAAACTGTTTTTT
TRBV20-1	TRBD2	TRBJ2-3	-	CSASAGFAGGSTDTQYF	TGCAGTGCTAGTGCTGGTTTCGCGGGAGGGAGCACAGATACGCAGTATTTT
TRBV2	-	TRBJ2-1	-	CASCGANEQFF	TGTGCCAGCTGCGGGGCCAATGAGCAGTTCTTC
TRBV9	-	TRBJ1-4	-	CASSVWGEPNEKLFF	TGTGCCAGCAGCGTATGGGGGGAACCCAATGAAAAACTGTTTTTT
TRBV27	-	TRBJ1-2	-	CASSSQLGGIYGYTF	TGTGCCAGCAGTTCCCAGCTCGGAGGGATCTATGGCTACACCTTC
TRBV18	-	TRBJ1-5	once	CASSPLAVTNQPQHF	TGTGCCAGCTCACCACTGGCTGTGACTAATCAGCCCCAGCATTTT
TRBV7-3	-	TRBJ2-1	-	CASSLGHQDYNEQFF	TGTGCCAGCAGCCTAGGACACCAAGACTACAATGAGCAGTTCTTC
TRBV3-1/TRBV3-2	TRBD2	TRBJ2-1	few	CASSQTGTTIMEQFF	TGTGCCAGCAGCCAGACCGGGACTACCATCATGGAGCAGTTCTTC
TRBV11-3	TRBD1	TRBJ2-7	-	CASSLEYGRQGAFREQYF	TGTGCCAGCAGCTTAGAATATGGTCGTCAGGGGGCTTTTCGCGAGCAGTACTTC
TRBV7-3	-	TRBJ1-5	-	CASSLTPTDQPQHF	TGTGCCAGCAGCTTAACCCCGACAGATCAGCCCCAGCATTTT